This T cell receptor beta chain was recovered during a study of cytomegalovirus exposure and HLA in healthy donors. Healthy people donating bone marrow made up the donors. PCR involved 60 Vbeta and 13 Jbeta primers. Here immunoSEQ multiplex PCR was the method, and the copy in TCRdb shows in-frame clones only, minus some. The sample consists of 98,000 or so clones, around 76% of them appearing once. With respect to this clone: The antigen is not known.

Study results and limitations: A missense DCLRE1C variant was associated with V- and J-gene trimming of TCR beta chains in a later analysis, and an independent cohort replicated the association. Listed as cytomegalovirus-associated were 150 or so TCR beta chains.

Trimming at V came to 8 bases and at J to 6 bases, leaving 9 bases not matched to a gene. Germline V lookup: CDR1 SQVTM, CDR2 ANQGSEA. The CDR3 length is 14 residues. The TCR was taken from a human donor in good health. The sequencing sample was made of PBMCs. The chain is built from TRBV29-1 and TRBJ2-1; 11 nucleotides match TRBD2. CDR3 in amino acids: CSSELAGVGNEQFF. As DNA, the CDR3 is TGCAGCTCCGAACTAGCGGGAGTTGGCAATGAGCAGTTCTTC.